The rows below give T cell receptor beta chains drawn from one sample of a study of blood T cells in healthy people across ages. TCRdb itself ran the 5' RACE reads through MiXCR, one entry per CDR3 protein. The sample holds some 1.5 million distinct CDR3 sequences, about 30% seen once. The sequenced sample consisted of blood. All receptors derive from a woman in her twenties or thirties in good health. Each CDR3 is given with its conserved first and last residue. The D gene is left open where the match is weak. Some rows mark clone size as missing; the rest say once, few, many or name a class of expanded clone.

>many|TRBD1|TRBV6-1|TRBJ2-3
CASSAGQVRYF
TGTGCCAGCAGTGCCGGACAGGTTCGGTATTTT
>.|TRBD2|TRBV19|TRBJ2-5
CASRSERTSDETQYF
TGTGCCAGTAGAAGTGAAAGGACTAGCGACGAGACCCAGTACTTC
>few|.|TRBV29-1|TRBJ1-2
CSVGAQGYYGYTF
TGCAGCGTTGGAGCTCAGGGCTACTATGGCTACACCTTC
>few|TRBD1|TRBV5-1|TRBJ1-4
CASSRDRVGTNEKLFF
TGCGCCAGCAGCCGGGACAGGGTGGGGACTAATGAAAAACTGTTTTTT
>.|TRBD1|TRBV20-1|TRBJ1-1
CSATTGTNTEAFF
TGCAGTGCAACGACAGGGACGAACACTGAAGCTTTCTTT
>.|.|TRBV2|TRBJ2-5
CASSEAPAGETQYF
TGTGCCAGCAGTGAAGCGCCCGCGGGGGAGACCCAGTACTTC
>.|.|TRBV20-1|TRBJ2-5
CSARDVRVQETQYF
TGCAGTGCTAGAGATGTTCGGGTACAAGAGACCCAGTACTTC
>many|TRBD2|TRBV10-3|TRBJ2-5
CAIARTSAETQYF
TGTGCCATCGCCCGAACTAGCGCGGAGACCCAGTACTTC
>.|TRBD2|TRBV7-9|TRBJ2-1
CASSFLAGGGPQFF
TGTGCCAGCAGCTTTCTCGCGGGGGGAGGACCACAGTTCTTC
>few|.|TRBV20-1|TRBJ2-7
CSARGDRSHEQYF
TGCAGTGCCCGGGGGGACAGGTCCCACGAGCAGTACTTC
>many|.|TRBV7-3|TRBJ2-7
CASSPNPGTYEQYF
TGTGCCAGCAGCCCAAATCCGGGAACCTACGAGCAGTACTTC
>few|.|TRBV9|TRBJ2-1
CASSVARTGTHNEQFF
TGTGCCAGCAGCGTAGCCCGGACGGGCACCCACAATGAGCAGTTCTTC
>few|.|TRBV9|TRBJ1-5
CASSVGANQPQHF
TGTGCCAGCAGCGTAGGAGCTAATCAGCCCCAGCATTTT
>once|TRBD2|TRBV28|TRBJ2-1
CATGLAGVSDNEQFF
TGTGCCACAGGACTAGCGGGGGTATCGGACAATGAGCAGTTCTTC
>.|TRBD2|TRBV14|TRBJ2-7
CARRTSGGAEQYF
TGTGCCCGCCGGACTAGCGGGGGGGCCGAGCAGTACTTC
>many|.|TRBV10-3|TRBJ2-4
CAISESWQTKNIQYF
TGTGCCATCAGTGAGTCGTGGCAGACCAAAAACATTCAGTACTTC
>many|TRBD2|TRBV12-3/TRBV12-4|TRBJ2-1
CASSSQSGRAYNEQFF
TGTGCCAGCAGTTCGCAGTCGGGGAGGGCCTACAATGAGCAGTTCTTC
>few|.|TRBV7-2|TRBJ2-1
CASTRTFDNEQFF
TGTGCCAGCACCCGGACGTTCGACAATGAGCAGTTCTTC
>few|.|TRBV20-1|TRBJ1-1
CSARDDKGRHTEAFF
TGCAGTGCTAGAGATGATAAGGGGCGTCACACTGAAGCTTTCTTT
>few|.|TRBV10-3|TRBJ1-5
CAINPTVGNQPQHF
TGTGCCATCAACCCGACAGTTGGCAATCAGCCCCAGCATTTT
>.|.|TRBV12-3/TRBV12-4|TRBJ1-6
CASSPNRGGNSPLHF
TGTGCCAGCAGCCCTAATCGGGGGGGTAATTCACCCCTCCACTTT
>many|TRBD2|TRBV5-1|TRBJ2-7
CASSLASSGSGYEQYF
TGCGCCAGCAGCTTGGCATCAAGCGGGAGTGGTTACGAGCAGTACTTC
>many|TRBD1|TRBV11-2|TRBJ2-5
CASSPRTGGCETQYF
TGTGCCAGCAGCCCCCGGACAGGGGGCTGTGAGACCCAGTACTTC
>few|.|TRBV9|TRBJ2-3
CASSPADSSTDTQYF
TGTGCCAGCAGCCCCGCGGACAGTAGCACAGATACGCAGTATTTT
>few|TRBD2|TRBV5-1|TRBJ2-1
CASISSAGEYNEQFF
TGCGCCAGCATCTCCTCAGCGGGGGAGTACAATGAGCAGTTCTTC
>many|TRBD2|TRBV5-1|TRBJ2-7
CASSLGGDSTYEQYF
TGCGCCAGTAGCTTGGGAGGGGATAGCACCTACGAGCAGTACTTC
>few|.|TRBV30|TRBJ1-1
CAWSPRDIYLNTEAFF
TGTGCCTGGAGCCCCCGGGACATATATCTGAACACTGAAGCTTTCTTT
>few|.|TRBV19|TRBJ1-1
CASSIDREAFF
TGTGCCAGTAGTATTGATCGTGAAGCTTTCTTT
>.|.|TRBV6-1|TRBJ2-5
CASSAAEGLADIWPQETQYF
TGTGCCAGCAGCGCGGCTGAGGGACTCGCCGACATATGGCCCCAAGAGACCCAGTACTTC
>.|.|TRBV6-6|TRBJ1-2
CASLYRGNYGYTF
TGTGCCAGCCTTTACCGGGGGAACTATGGCTACACCTTC
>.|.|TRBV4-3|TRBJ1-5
CASSQDLGGYQPQHF
TGCGCCAGCAGCCAAGATTTGGGCGGCTATCAGCCCCAGCATTTT
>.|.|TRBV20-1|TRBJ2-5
CSASEPGRLQETQYF
TGCAGTGCTAGCGAACCGGGCAGACTACAAGAGACCCAGTACTTC
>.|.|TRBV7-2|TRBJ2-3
CASKTGISTDTQYF
TGTGCCAGCAAGACCGGGATTAGCACAGATACGCAGTATTTT
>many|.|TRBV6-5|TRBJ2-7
CASSYGHSYEQYF
TGTGCCAGCAGTTATGGCCACAGCTACGAGCAGTACTTC
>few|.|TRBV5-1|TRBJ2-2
CASSWGDKDGELFF
TGCGCCAGCAGCTGGGGGGACAAAGACGGGGAGCTGTTTTTT
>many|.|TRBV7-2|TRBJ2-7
CASGWGILYEQYF
TGTGCCAGCGGCTGGGGGATCCTCTACGAGCAGTACTTC
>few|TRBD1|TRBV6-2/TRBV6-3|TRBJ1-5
CASNPGQGDQPQHF
TGTGCCAGCAACCCGGGACAGGGTGACCAGCCCCAGCATTTT
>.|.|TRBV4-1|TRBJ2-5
CASSATGRSLEETQYF
TGCGCCAGCAGCGCCACGGGCCGGAGTCTAGAAGAGACCCAGTACTTC
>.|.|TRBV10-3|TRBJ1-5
CAIARGTNQPQHF
TGTGCCATCGCCCGGGGTACCAATCAGCCCCAGCATTTT
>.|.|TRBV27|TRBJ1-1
CAGRTANTEAFF
TGTGCCGGCCGCACAGCGAACACTGAAGCTTTCTTT
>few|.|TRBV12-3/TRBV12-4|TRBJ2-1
CASSYNQKRGEQFF
TGTGCCAGCAGTTATAACCAAAAGCGAGGCGAGCAGTTCTTC
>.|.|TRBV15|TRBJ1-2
CATSRVPGTNYGYTF
TGTGCCACCAGCAGAGTTCCGGGAACTAACTATGGCTACACCTTC
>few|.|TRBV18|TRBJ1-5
CASSMANNQPQHF
TGTGCCAGCTCAATGGCGAACAATCAGCCCCAGCATTTT
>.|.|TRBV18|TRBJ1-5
CASSPDKSQPQHF
TGTGCCAGCTCACCGGACAAGTCTCAGCCCCAGCATTTT
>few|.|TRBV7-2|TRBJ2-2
CASRAKRAGELFF
TGTGCCAGCAGGGCTAAAAGGGCCGGGGAGCTGTTTTTT
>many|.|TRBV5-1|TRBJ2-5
CASSSGGTQETQYF
TGCGCCAGCAGCTCGGGGGGCACCCAAGAGACCCAGTACTTC
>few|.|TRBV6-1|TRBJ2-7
CASSSRPRPDEQYF
TGTGCCAGCAGTTCCCGACCGAGGCCGGACGAGCAGTACTTC
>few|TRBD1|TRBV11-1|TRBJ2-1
CASSSRRARGPLTVSSYNEQFF
TGTGCCAGCAGCTCCCGACGGGCCAGGGGGCCATTAACTGTAAGCTCCTACAATGAGCAGTTCTTC
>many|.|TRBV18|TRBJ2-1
CASSLQESSYNEQFF
TGTGCCAGCTCTCTACAGGAGAGCTCCTACAATGAGCAGTTCTTC
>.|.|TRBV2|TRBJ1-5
CASSVGVNNQPQHF
TGTGCCAGCAGTGTAGGAGTAAACAATCAGCCCCAGCATTTT
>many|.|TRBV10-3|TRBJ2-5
CAISEGVPGREETQYF
TGTGCCATCAGTGAGGGAGTACCGGGACGCGAAGAGACCCAGTACTTC
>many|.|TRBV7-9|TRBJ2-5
CASSNPGTQETQYF
TGTGCCAGCAGCAACCCCGGGACACAAGAGACCCAGTACTTC
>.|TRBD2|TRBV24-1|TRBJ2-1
CATSDKTSGIHEQFF
TGTGCCACCAGTGACAAGACTAGCGGGATCCATGAGCAGTTCTTC
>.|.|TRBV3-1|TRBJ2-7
CASTGCRTDEQYF
TGTGCCAGCACCGGCTGCCGCACTGACGAGCAGTACTTC
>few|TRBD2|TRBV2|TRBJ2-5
CASSLAPSGGRKTQYF
TGTGCCAGCAGCCTCGCCCCTAGCGGGGGGCGGAAGACCCAGTACTTC
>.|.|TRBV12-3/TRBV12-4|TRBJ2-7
CASGRASYEQYF
TGTGCCAGCGGGCGGGCCTCCTACGAGCAGTACTTC
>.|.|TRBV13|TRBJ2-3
CASSREERHGQYF
TGTGCCAGCAGTCGAGAAGAGCGTCATGGGCAGTATTTT